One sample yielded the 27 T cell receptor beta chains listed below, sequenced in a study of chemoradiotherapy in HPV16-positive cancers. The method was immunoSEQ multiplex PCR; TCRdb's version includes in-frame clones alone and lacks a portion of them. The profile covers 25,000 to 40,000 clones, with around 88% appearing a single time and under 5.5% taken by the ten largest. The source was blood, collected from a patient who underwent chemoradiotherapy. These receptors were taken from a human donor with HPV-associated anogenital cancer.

CDR3 coding DNA: TGTGCCAGCAGCCAAGATATAAGCCCGGTGGGTAGCGGGAGACGAGAGACCCAGTACTTC. Its protein is CASSQDISPVGSGRRETQYF. The chain combines TRBV4-2 with TRBJ2-5; TRBD2 matches at 9 bases. Germline V gene lookup returns CDR1 LGHNA and CDR2 YNFKEQ. This CDR3 region has 20 residues. Germline trimming cut 0 bases from V and 4 bases from J; bases unmatched to any gene: 18.

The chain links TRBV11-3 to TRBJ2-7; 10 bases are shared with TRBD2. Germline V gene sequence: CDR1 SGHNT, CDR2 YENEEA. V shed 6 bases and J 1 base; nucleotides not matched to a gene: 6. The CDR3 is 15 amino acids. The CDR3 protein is CASSVSSGGSYEQYF. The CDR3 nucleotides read TGTGCCAGCAGTGTTTCTAGCGGGGGATCCTACGAGCAGTACTTC.

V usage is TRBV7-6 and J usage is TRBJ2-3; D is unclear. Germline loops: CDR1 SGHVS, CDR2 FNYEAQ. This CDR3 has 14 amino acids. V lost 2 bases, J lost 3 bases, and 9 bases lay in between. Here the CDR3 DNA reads TGTGCCAGCAGCTTACAGTTAGCTACAGATACGCAGTATTTT. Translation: CASSLQLATDTQYF.

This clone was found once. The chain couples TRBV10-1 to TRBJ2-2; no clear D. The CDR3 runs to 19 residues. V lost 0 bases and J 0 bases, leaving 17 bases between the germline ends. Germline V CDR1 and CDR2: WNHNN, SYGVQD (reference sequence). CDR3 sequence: CASSESVVRTGPNTGELFF. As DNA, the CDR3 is TGCGCCAGCAGTGAGTCAGTGGTCCGGACCGGACCGAACACCGGGGAGCTGTTTTTT.

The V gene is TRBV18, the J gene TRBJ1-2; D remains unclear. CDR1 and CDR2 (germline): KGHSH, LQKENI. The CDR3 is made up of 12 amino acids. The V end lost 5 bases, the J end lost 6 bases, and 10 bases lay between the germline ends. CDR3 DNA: TGTGCCAGCTCAGTTCGTGAGGATGGCTACACCTTC. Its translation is CASSVREDGYTF.

CDR3 residues: CASSGGLSTDTQYF. CDR3 nucleotide sequence: TGTGCCAGCAGTGGGGGACTATCCACAGATACGCAGTATTTT. This chain links TRBV2 with TRBJ2-3; 7 positions agree with TRBD2. Trimming at V came to 4 bases and at J to 2 bases, leaving 3 bases not matched to a gene. The CDR3 is made up of 14 amino acids. Looked up from germline, CDR1 is SNHLY and CDR2 is FYNNEI.

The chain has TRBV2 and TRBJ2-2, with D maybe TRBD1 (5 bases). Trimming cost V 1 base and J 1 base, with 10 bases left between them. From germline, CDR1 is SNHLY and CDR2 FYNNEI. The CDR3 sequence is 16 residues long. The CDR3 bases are TGTGCCAGCAGTGAAGTGACAGACATGAACACCGGGGAGCTGTTTTTT. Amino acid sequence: CASSEVTDMNTGELFF.

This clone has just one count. The CDR3 reads CASSHTDLRGYTF. The CDR3 DNA reads as TGTGCCAGCAGCCACACGGACTTGCGGGGCTACACCTTC. The chain employs TRBV7-2 and TRBJ1-2, with D unclear. The CDR3 runs 13 residues. Germline CDR1 SGHTA, CDR2 FQGNSA. Trimming stripped 5 bases from V and 8 bases from J, with 15 bases between.

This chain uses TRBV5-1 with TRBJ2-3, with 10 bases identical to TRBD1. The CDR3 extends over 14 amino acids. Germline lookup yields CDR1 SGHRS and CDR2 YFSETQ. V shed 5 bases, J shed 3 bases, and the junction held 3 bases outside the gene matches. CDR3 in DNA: TGCGCCAGCAGACCGGGACAGGGGACAGATACGCAGTATTTT. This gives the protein CASRPGQGTDTQYF.

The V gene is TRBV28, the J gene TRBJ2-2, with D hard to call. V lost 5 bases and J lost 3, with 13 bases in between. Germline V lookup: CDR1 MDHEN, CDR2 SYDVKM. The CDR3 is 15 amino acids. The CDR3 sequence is CASSQDPGYTGELFF. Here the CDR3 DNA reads TGTGCCAGCAGTCAGGACCCAGGCTACACCGGGGAGCTGTTTTTT.

DNA of the CDR3: TGTGCCAGCAGTTTGCAGGGGAGGGGGAACACTGAAGCTTTCTTT. It translates to CASSLQGRGNTEAFF. J is TRBJ1-1 and V is TRBV6-5; maybe TRBD1 (6 bases). Trimming left V 4 bases short and J 1 base short, with 13 bases between. Germline V gene data show CDR1 as MNHEY and CDR2 as SVGAGI. The CDR3 sequence is 15 residues long.

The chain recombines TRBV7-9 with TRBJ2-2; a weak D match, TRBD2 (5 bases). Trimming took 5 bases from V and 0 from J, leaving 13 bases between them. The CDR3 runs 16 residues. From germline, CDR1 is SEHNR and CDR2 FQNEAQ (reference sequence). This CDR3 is CASSHYRTANTGELFF. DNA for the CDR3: TGTGCCAGCAGCCATTATCGGACTGCGAACACCGGGGAGCTGTTTTTT.

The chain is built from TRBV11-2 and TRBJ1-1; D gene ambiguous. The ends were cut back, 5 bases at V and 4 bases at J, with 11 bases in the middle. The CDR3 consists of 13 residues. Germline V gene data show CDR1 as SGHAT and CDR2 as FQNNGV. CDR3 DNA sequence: TGTGCCAGCAGCCTCGTCAGCGGCACTGAAGCTTTCTTT. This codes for CASSLVSGTEAFF.

The DNA for the CDR3 is TGTGCCAGCAGCTCCTACAGGGACCAAGAGACCCAGTACTTC. This gives the protein CASSSYRDQETQYF. The V gene is TRBV7-9, the J gene TRBJ2-5; D might be TRBD1 (6 bases). The CDR3 sequence is 14 residues long. V was cut by 4 bases and J by 0 bases, with 9 bases left in between. Germline-derived CDR1 and CDR2 are SEHNR and FQNEAQ (reference sequence).

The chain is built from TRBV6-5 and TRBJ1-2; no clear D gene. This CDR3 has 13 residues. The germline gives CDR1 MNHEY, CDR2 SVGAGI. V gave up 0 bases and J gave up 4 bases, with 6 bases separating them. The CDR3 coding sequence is TGTGCCAGCAGTTACTCAAGTTTCTATGGCTACACCTTC. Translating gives CASSYSSFYGYTF.

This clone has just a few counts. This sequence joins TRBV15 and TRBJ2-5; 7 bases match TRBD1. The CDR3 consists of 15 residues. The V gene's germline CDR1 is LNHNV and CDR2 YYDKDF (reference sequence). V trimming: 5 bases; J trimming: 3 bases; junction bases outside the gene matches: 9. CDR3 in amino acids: CATSGGLTGEETQYF. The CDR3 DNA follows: TGTGCCACCAGCGGAGGCTTAACAGGGGAAGAGACCCAGTACTTC.

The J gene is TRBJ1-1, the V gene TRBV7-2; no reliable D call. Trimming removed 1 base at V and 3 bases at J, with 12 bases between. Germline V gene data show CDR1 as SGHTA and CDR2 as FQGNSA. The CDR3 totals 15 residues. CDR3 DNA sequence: TGTGCCAGCAGCTTAGGTATCCGTCGGTACACTGAAGCTTTCTTT. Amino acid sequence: CASSLGIRRYTEAFF. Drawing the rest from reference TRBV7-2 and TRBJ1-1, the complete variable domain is GAGVSQSPSNKVTEKGKDVELRCDPISGHTALYWYRQSLGQGLEFLIYFQGNSAPDKSGLPSDRFSAERTGGSVSTLTIQRTQQEDSAVYLCASSLGIRRYTEAFFGQGTRLTVV.

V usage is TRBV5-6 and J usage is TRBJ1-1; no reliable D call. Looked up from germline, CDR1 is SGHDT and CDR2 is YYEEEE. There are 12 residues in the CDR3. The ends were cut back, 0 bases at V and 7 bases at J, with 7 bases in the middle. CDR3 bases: TGTGCCAGCAGCTTGGTCGGGCGTGAAGCTTTCTTT. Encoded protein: CASSLVGREAFF.

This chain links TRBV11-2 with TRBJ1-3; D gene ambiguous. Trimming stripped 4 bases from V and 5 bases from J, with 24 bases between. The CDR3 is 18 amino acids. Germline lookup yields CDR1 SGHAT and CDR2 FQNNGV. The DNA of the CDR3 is TGTGCCAGCAGCTCGATAAGGAACAAGGGCAAGACGCGAAACACCATATATTTT. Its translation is CASSSIRNKGKTRNTIYF.

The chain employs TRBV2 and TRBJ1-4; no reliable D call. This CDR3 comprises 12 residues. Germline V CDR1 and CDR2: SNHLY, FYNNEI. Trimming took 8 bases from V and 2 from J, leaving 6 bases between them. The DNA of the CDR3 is TGTGCCAGCGTTTGGACTAATGAAAAACTGTTTTTT. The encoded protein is CASVWTNEKLFF.

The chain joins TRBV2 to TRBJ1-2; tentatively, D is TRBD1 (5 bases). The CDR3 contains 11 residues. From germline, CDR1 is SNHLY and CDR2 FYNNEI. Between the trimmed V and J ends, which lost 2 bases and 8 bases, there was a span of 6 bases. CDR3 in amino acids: CASSETGGYTF. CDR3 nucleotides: TGTGCCAGCAGTGAAACAGGAGGCTACACCTTC.

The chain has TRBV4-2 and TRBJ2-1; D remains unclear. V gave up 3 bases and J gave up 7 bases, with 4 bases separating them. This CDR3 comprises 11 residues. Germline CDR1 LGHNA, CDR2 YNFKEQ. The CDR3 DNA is TGTGCCAGCAGCCATATAAATGAGCAGTTCTTC. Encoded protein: CASSHINEQFF.

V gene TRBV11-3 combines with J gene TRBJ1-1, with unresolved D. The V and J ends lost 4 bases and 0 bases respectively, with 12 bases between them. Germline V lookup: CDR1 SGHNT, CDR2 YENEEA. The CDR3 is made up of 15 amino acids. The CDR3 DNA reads TGTGCCAGCAGCTCTAGCTTCGGGCTGAACACTGAAGCTTTCTTT. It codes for CASSSSFGLNTEAFF. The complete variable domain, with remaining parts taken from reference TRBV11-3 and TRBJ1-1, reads EAGVVQSPRYKIIEKKQPVAFWCNPISGHNTLYWYLQNLGQGPELLIRYENEEAVDDSQLPKDRFSAERLKGVDSTLKIQPAELGDSAVYLCASSSSFGLNTEAFFGQGTRLTVV.

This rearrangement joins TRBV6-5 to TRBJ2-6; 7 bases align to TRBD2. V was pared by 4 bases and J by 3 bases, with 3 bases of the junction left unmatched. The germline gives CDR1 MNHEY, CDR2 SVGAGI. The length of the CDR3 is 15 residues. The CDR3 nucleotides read TGTGCCAGCAGTTTGGGGGGGGTTGGGGCCAACGTCCTGACTTTC. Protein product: CASSLGGVGANVLTF.

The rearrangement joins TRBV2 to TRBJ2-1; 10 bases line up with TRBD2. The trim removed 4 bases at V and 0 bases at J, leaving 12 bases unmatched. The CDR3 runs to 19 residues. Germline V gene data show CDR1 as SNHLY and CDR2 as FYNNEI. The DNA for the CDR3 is TGTGCCAGCAGTGTCGTCGGACTAGCGGAACAAAGCTCCTACAATGAGCAGTTCTTC. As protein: CASSVVGLAEQSSYNEQFF.

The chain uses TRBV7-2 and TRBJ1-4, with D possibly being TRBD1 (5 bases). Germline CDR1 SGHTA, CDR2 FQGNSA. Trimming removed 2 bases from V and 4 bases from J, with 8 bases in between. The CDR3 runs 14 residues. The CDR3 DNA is TGTGCCAGCAGCTTATCAGGGTTTAATGAAAAACTGTTTTTT. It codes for CASSLSGFNEKLFF.

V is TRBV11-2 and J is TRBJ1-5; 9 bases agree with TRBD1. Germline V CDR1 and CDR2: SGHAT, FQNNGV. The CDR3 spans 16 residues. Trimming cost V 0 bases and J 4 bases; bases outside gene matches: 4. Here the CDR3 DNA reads TGTGCCAGCAGCTTAGATTTGGGGACAGGGAATCAGCCCCAGCATTTT. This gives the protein CASSLDLGTGNQPQHF.